A single sample is the source of the 8 T cell receptor beta chains below, sequenced in a study of follicular helper T cells after annual influenza vaccination. The time point here: 2014-2015 season, pre-vaccination. Some clones are missing from TCRdb's copy, which holds only in-frame ones; the method was immunoSEQ multiplex PCR. The sample lists approximately 25,000 clones; approximately 78% were seen once. Material: CXCR5+ CD38- circulating T follicular helper cells from blood, obtained on the day of influenza vaccination. The sample's subset: circulating Tfh, non-naive CD4+CXCR5+PD-1+ (ICOS+CD38+ or ICOS-CD38-). These receptors all stem from an adult who received the influenza vaccine.

The chain is built from TRBV10-3 and TRBJ2-7; no firm D call. Trimming cost V 3 bases and J 3 bases, with 6 bases left between them. The CDR3 is 12 amino acids. CDR1 and CDR2 (germline): ENHRY, SYGVKD. The CDR3 coding sequence is TGTGCCATCAGTGAATCAGGCTACGAGCAGTACTTC. Residues: CAISESGYEQYF.

This clone was seen a handful of times. The chain joins TRBV2 to TRBJ2-3, with TRBD1 as a possible D gene (7 bases). Germline CDR1 and CDR2: SNHLY and FYNNEI. CDR3 length equals 14 residues. The V and J ends lost 8 bases and 2 bases respectively, with 14 bases between them. The CDR3 reads CASRRDRYTDTQYF. The DNA for the CDR3 is TGTGCCAGCCGGCGGGACAGATACACAGATACGCAGTATTTT.

Worth noting for this clone: Germline is not matched at one junction end, which may reflect a read error. V and J are TRBV5-5 and TRBJ2-7, with 7 nucleotides matching TRBD1. Germline CDR1 is SGHKS and CDR2 is YYEKEE (reference sequence). The CDR3 contains 14 residues. CDR3: CAGSSGQLGYEQYF. For the CDR3, the DNA is TGTGCCGGCAGCTCGGGACAGCTGGGCTACGAGCAGTACTTC.

This clone was found a few times. The chain combines TRBV4-1 with TRBJ1-4, with TRBD1 matching 7 bases. CDR1 is MGHRA and CDR2 is YSYEKL in the germline V gene. The V and J ends lost 3 bases and 0 bases, in that order; junction bases with no gene match: 7. The CDR3 sequence is 17 residues long. The CDR3 DNA sequence: TGCGCCAGCAGCCAGGGACAGATTTATGCAACTAATGAAAAACTGTTTTTT. It yields the protein CASSQGQIYATNEKLFF.

The chain couples TRBV6-5 to TRBJ2-1, with unresolved D. CDR1 is MNHEY and CDR2 is SVGAGI in the germline V gene. The CDR3 is 14 amino acids. The V end lost 2 bases, the J end lost 2 bases, and 7 bases lay between the germline ends. The CDR3 here is CASSYGRTYNEQFF. The CDR3 DNA sequence: TGTGCCAGCAGTTACGGCAGGACCTACAATGAGCAGTTCTTC.

The DNA for the CDR3 is TGCGCCAGCAGCTTGGTACAGGTTGAGCAGTTCTTC. It yields the protein CASSLVQVEQFF. J is TRBJ2-1 and V is TRBV5-1; D perhaps matches TRBD1 (5 bases). V lost 0 bases and J lost 9, with 7 bases in between. The CDR3 loop spans 12 amino acids. Looked up from germline, CDR1 is SGHRS and CDR2 is YFSETQ. Together with reference TRBV5-1 and TRBJ2-1, the CDR3 gives the full variable domain: KAGVTQTPRYLIKTRGQQVTLSCSPISGHRSVSWYQQTPGQGLQFLFEYFSETQRNKGNFPGRFSGRQFSNSRSEMNVSTLELGDSALYLCASSLVQVEQFFGPGTRLTVL.

This clone was found a few times. This chain connects TRBV2 to TRBJ1-1; 9 nucleotides agree with TRBD1. The CDR3 has 16 residues. V was pared by 1 base and J by 1 base, with 4 bases of the junction left unmatched. Germline CDR1 SNHLY, CDR2 FYNNEI. For the CDR3, the DNA is TGTGCCAGCAGTGAAGGGACAGGGGCATCGAACACTGAAGCTTTCTTT. Protein: CASSEGTGASNTEAFF. Filled out from reference TRBV2 and TRBJ1-1, the complete variable domain reads EPEVTQTPSHQVTQMGQEVILRCVPISNHLYFYWYRQILGQKVEFLVSFYNNEISEKSEIFDDQFSVERPDGSNFTLKIRSTKLEDSAMYFCASSEGTGASNTEAFFGQGTRLTVV.

This sequence joins TRBV7-2 and TRBJ1-1; D uncertain. Germline lookup yields CDR1 SGHTA and CDR2 FQGNSA. This CDR3 contains 14 residues. Trimming pared 5 bases from V and 1 base from J, leaving 11 bases between. As DNA, the CDR3 is TGTGCCAGCAGCCTCACAAGAGGGAACACTGAAGCTTTCTTT. Amino acids: CASSLTRGNTEAFF.